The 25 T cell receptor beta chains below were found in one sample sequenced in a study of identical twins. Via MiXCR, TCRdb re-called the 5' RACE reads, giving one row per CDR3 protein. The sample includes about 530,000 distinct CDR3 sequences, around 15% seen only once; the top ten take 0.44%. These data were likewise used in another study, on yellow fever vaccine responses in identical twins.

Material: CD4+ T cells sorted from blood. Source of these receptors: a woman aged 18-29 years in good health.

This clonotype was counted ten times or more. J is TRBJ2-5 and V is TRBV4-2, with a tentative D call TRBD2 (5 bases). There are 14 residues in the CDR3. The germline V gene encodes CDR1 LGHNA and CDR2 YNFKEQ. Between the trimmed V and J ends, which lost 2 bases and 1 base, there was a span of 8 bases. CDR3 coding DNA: TGTGCCAGCAGCCAACCGGGGTCCCAAGAGACCCAGTACTTC. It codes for CASSQPGSQETQYF.

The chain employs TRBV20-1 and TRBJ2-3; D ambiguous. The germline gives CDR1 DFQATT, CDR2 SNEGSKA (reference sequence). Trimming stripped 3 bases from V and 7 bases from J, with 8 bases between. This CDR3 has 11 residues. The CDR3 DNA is TGCAGTGCTAGTAGCCGTAATACGCAGTATTTT. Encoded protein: CSASSRNTQYF.

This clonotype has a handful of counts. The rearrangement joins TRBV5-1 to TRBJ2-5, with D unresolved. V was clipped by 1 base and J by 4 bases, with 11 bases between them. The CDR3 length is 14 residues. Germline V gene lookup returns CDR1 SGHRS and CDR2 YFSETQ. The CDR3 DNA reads TGCGCCAGCAGCTTGAGTGGGGTGGTAGAGACCCAGTACTTC. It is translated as CASSLSGVVETQYF.

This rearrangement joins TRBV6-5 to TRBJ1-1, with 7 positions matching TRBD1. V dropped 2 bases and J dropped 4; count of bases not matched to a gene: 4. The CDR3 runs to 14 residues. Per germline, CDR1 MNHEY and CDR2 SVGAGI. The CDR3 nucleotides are TGTGCCAGCAGTTACGGAGACAGGGCCACTGAAGCTTTCTTT. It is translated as CASSYGDRATEAFF.

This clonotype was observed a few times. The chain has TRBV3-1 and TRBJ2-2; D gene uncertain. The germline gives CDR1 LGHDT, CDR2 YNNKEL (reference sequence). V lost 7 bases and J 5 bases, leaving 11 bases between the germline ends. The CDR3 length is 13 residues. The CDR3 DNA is TGTGCCAGCACCTTCGTCCGTACCGGGGAGCTGTTTTTT. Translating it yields CASTFVRTGELFF.

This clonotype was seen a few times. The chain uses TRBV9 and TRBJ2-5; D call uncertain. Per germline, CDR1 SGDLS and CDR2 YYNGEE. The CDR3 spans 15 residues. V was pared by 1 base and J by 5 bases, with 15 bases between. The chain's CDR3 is CASSVSTGIVETQYF. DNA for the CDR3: TGTGCCAGCAGCGTAAGCACCGGCATAGTTGAGACCCAGTACTTC.

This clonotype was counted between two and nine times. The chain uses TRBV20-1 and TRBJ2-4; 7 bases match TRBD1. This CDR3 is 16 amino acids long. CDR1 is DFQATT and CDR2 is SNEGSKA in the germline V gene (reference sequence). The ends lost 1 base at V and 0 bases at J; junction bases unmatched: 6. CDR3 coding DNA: TGCAGTGCTAGAGGGGACAGCGCCTTAGCCAAAAACATTCAGTACTTC. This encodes CSARGDSALAKNIQYF.

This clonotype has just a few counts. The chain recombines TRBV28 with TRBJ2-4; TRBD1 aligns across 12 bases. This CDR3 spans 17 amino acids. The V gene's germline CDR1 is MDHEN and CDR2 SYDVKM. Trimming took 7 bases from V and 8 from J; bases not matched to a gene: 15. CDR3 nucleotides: TGTGCCAGCATGATGATCCCGGGACAGGGGGCTAATGACATTCAGTACTTC. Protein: CASMMIPGQGANDIQYF.

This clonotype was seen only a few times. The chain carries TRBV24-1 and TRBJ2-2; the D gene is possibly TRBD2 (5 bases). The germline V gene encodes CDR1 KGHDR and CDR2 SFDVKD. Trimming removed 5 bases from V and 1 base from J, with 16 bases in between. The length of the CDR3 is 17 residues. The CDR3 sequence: CATSVTTGGKNTGELFF. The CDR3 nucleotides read TGTGCCACCAGTGTGACTACTGGCGGAAAGAACACCGGGGAGCTGTTTTTT.

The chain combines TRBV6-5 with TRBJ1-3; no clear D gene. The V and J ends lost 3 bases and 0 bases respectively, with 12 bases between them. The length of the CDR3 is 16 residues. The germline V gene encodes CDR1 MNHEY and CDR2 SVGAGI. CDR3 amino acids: CASSYTRPTSGNTIYF. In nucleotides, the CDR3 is TGTGCCAGCAGTTATACCCGTCCAACCTCTGGAAACACCATATATTTT.

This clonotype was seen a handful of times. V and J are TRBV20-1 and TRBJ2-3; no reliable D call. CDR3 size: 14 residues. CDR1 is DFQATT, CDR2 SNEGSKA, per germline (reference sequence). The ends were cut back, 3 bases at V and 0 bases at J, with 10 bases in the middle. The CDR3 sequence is CSARVRESTDTQYF. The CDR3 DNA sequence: TGCAGTGCTAGGGTCAGAGAGAGCACAGATACGCAGTATTTT.

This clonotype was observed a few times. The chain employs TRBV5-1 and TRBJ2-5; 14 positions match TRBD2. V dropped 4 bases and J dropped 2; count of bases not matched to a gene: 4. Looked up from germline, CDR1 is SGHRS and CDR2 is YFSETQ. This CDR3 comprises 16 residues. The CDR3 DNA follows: TGCGCCAGCAGCCCTGGGACTAGCGGGAGTCAAGAGACCCAGTACTTC. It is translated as CASSPGTSGSQETQYF.

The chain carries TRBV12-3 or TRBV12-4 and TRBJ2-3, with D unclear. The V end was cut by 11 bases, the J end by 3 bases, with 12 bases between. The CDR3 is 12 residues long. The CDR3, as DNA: TGTGCCCTCAAGGCAGGTACAGATACGCAGTATTTT. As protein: CALKAGTDTQYF.

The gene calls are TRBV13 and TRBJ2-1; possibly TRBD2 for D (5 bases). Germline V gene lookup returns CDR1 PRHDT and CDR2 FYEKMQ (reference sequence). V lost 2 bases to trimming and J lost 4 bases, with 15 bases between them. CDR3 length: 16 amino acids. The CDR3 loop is CASSLIGGEGYNEQFF. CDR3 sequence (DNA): TGTGCCAGCAGCTTAATCGGCGGTGAGGGATACAATGAGCAGTTCTTC.

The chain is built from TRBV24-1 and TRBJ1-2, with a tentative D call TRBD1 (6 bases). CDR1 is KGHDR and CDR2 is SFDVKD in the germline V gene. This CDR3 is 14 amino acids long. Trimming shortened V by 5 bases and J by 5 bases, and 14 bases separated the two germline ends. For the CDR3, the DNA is TGTGCCACCAGTGGACCGGACAGAAGTTATGGCTACACCTTC. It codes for CATSGPDRSYGYTF.

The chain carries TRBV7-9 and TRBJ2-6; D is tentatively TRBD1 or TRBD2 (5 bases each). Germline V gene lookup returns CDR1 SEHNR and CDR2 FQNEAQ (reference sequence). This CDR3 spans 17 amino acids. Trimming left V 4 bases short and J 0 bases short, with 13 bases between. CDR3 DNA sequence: TGTGCCAGCAGCTCAAGGGACGGAATCTCTGGGGCCAACGTCCTGACTTTC. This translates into CASSSRDGISGANVLTF.

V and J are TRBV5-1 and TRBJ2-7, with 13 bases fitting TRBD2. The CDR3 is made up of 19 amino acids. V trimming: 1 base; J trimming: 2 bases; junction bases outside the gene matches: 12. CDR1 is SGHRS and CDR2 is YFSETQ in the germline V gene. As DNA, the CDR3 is TGCGCCAGCAGCTTGACGTCCGGGACTAGCGGGGTGTATCCCTACGAGCAGTACGTC. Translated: CASSLTSGTSGVYPYEQYV.

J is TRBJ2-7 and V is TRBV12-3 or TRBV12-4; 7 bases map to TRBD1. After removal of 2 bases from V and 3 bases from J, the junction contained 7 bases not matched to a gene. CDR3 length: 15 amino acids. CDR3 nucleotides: TGTGCCAGCAGTTTAACCGGGACAGCGAGCTACGAGCAGTACTTC. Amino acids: CASSLTGTASYEQYF.

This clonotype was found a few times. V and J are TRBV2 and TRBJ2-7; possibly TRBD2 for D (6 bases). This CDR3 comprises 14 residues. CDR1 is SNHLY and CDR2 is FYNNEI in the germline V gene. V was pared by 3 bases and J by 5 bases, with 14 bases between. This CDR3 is CASSEIRLVNEQYV. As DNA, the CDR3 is TGTGCCAGCAGTGAGATAAGACTAGTAAACGAGCAGTACGTC.

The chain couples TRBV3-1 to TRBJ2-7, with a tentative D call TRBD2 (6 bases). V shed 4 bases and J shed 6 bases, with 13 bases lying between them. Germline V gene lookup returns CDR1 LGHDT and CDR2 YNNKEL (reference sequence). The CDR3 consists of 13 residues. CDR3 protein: CASSPATGSEQYV. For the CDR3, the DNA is TGTGCCAGCAGCCCTGCCACCGGGAGCGAGCAGTACGTC.

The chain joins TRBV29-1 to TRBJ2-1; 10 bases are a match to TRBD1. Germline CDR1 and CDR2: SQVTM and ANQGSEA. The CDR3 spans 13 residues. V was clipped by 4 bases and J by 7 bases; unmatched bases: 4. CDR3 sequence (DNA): TGCAGCGTTGTAGGGACAGGGGAGAATGAGCAGTTCTTC. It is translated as CSVVGTGENEQFF.

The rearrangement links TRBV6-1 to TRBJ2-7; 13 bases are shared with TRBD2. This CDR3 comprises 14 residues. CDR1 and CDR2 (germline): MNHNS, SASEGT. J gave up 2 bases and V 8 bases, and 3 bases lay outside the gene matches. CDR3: CASGTSGKTYEQYV. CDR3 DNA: TGTGCCAGCGGGACTAGCGGGAAAACCTACGAGCAGTACGTC.

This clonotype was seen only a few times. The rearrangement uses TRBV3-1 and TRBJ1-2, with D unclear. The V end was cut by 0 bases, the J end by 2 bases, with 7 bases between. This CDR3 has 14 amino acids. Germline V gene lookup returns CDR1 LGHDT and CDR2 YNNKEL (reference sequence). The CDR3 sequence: CASSQDAGNYGYTF. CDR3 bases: TGTGCCAGCAGCCAAGATGCCGGGAACTATGGCTACACCTTC.

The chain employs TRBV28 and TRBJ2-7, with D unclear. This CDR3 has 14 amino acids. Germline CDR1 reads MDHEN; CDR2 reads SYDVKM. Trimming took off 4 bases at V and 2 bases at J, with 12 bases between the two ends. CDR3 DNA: TGTGCCAGCAGTTCCCAACCTGAAACCTACGAGCAGTACGTC. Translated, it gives CASSSQPETYEQYV.

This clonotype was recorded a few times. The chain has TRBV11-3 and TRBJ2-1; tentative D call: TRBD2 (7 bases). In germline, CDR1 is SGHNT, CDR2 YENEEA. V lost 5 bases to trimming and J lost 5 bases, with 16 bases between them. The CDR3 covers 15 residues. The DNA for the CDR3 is TGTGCCAGCAGCCCCGGGGGGCGGGCGAACAATGAGCAGTTCTTC. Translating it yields CASSPGGRANNEQFF. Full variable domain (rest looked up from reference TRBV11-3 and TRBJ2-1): EAGVVQSPRYKIIEKKQPVAFWCNPISGHNTLYWYLQNLGQGPELLIRYENEEAVDDSQLPKDRFSAERLKGVDSTLKIQPAELGDSAVYLCASSPGGRANNEQFFGPGTRLTVL.